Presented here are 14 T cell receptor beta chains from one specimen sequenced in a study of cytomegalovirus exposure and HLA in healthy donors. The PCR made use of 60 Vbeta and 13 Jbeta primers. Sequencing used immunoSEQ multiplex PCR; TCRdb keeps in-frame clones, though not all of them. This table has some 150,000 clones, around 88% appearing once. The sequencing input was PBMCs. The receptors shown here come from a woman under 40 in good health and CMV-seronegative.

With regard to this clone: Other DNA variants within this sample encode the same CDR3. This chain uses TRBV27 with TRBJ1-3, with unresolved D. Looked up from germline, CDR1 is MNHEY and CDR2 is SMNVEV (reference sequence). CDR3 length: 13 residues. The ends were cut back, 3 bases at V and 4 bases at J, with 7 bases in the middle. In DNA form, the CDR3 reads TGTGCCAGCAGTTTTGCGGGCGGAAACACCATATATTTT. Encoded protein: CASSFAGGNTIYF.

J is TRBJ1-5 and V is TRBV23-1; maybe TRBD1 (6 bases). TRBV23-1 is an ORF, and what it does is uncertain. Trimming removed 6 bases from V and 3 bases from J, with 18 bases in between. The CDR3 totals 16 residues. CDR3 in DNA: TGCGCCAGCAGCTGGGGGACAACGTCCGCCAATCAGCCCCAGCATTTT. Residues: CASSWGTTSANQPQHF.

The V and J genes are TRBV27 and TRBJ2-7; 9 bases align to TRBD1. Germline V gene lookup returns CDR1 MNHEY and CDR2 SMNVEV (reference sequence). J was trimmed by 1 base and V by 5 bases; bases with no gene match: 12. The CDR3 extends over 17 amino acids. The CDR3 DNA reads TGTGCCAGCAGTACCCTCCCGGGACAGGGACGTTCCTACGAGCAGTACTTC. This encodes CASSTLPGQGRSYEQYF.

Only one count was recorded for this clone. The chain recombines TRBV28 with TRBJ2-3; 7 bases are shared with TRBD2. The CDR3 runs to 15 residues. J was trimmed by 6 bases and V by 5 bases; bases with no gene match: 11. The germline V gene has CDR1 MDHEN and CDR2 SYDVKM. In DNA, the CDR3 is TGTGCCAGCAGTCTAAGCGGGATGGGTGGGGATACGCAGTATTTT. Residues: CASSLSGMGGDTQYF. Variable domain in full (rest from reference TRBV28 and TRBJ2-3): DVKVTQSSRYLVKRTGEKVFLECVQDMDHENMFWYRQDPGLGLRLIYFSYDVKMKEKGDIPEGYSVSREKKERFSLILESASTNQTSMYLCASSLSGMGGDTQYFGPGTRLTVL.

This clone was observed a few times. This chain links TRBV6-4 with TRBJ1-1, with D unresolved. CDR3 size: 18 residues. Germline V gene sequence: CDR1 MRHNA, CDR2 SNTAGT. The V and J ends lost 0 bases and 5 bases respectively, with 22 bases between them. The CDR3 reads CASSDSPLVAGYGTEAFF. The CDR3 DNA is TGTGCCAGCAGTGACTCGCCCCTAGTTGCGGGATACGGAACTGAAGCTTTCTTT.

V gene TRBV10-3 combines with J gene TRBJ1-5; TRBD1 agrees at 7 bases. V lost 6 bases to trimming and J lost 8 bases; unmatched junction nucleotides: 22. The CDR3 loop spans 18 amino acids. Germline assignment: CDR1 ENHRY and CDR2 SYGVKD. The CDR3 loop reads CAISPFSPGQRNSKPQHF. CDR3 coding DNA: TGTGCCATCAGCCCGTTCTCACCGGGACAGCGAAACTCGAAGCCCCAGCATTTT.

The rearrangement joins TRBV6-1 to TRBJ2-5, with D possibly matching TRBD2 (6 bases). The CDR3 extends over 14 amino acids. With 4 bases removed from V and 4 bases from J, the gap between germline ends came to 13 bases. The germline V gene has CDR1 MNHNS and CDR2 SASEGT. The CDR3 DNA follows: TGTGCCAGCAGTGTCCAGGGACTCCGAGAGACCCAGTACTTC. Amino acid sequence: CASSVQGLRETQYF.

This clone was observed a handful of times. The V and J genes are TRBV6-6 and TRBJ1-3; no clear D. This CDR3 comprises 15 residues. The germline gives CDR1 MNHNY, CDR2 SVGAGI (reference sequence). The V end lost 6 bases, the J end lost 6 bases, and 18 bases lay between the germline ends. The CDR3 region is CASRTTRDLENTIYF. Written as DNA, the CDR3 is TGTGCCAGCAGGACCACTCGGGATCTCGAAAACACCATATATTTT.

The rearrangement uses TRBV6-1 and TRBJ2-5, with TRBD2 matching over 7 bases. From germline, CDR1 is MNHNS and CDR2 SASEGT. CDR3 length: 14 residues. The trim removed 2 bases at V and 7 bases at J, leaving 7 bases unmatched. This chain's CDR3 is CASSENSGYGTQYF. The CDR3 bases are TGTGCCAGCAGTGAAAATAGCGGGTACGGGACCCAGTACTTC.

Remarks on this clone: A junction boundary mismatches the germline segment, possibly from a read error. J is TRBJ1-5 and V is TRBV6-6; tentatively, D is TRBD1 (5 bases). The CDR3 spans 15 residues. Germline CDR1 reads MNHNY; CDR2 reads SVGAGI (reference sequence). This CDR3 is CASTLGDLSNQPRHF. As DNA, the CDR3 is TGTGCCAGCACGTTAGGGGATCTGAGCAATCAGCCCCGGCATTTT.

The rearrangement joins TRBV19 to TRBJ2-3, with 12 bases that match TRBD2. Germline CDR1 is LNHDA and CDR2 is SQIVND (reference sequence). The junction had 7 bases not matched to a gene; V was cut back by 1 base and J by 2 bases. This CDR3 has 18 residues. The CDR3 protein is CASSIVVPSGGDTDTQYF. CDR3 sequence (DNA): TGTGCCAGTAGTATAGTTGTGCCTAGCGGGGGGGACACAGATACGCAGTATTTT.

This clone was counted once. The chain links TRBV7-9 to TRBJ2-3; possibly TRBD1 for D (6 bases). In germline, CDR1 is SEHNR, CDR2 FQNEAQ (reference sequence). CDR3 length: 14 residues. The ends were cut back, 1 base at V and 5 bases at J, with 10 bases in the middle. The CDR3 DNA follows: TGTGCCAGCAGCTTAGAGACAGGAGGAGATACGCAGTATTTT. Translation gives CASSLETGGDTQYF.

The chain's CDR3 is CASSLEPSSYNEQFF. The CDR3 coding sequence is TGCGCCAGCAGCTTAGAGCCGAGCTCCTACAATGAGCAGTTCTTC. The chain has TRBV5-1 and TRBJ2-1; D ambiguous. The germline V gene has CDR1 SGHRS and CDR2 YFSETQ. The V end lost 2 bases, the J end lost 0 bases, and 9 bases lay between the germline ends. This CDR3 spans 15 amino acids.

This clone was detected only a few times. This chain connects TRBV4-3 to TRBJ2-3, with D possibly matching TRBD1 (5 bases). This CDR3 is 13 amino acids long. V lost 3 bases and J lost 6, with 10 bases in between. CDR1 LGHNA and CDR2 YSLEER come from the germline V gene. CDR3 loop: CASSHRRADTQYF. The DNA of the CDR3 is TGCGCCAGCAGCCATCGCAGGGCGGATACGCAGTATTTT.